This entry describes one T cell receptor beta chain. No antigen is known for it. These data belong to a study of vaccination effects on CD4 cells after COVID-19. With the ViraFEST assay, the study expanded antigen-specific CD4+ T cells using viral peptide pools, then sequenced them. Culture lasted about ten days before CD4+ T cell isolation. The person had PCR-confirmed SARS-CoV-2 infection between March and December 2020. Researchers reported culturing 2 million to 2.5 million PBMC in each well, adding approximately 9.4 IU/ml IL-2 and 10 ug/ml peptides. The CDR3 length is 14 residues. TCRdb's table, derived via immunoSEQ multiplex PCR, lists solely in-frame clones and lacks some. Among about 25,000 clones listed, around 69% were seen once.

The receptor's source is a human donor who had a prior SARS-CoV-2 infection. The rearrangement links TRBV21-1 to TRBJ2-7. TRBV21-1 is an annotated pseudogene. Sequences were derived from CD4+ T cells from PBMCs cultured with SARS-CoV-2 spike peptides, sampled before COVID-19 vaccination. The CDR3 loop is CASSIHSLAGEQYF. Here the CDR3 DNA reads TGTGCCAGCAGCATTCATAGCCTAGCAGGGGAGCAGTACTTC.